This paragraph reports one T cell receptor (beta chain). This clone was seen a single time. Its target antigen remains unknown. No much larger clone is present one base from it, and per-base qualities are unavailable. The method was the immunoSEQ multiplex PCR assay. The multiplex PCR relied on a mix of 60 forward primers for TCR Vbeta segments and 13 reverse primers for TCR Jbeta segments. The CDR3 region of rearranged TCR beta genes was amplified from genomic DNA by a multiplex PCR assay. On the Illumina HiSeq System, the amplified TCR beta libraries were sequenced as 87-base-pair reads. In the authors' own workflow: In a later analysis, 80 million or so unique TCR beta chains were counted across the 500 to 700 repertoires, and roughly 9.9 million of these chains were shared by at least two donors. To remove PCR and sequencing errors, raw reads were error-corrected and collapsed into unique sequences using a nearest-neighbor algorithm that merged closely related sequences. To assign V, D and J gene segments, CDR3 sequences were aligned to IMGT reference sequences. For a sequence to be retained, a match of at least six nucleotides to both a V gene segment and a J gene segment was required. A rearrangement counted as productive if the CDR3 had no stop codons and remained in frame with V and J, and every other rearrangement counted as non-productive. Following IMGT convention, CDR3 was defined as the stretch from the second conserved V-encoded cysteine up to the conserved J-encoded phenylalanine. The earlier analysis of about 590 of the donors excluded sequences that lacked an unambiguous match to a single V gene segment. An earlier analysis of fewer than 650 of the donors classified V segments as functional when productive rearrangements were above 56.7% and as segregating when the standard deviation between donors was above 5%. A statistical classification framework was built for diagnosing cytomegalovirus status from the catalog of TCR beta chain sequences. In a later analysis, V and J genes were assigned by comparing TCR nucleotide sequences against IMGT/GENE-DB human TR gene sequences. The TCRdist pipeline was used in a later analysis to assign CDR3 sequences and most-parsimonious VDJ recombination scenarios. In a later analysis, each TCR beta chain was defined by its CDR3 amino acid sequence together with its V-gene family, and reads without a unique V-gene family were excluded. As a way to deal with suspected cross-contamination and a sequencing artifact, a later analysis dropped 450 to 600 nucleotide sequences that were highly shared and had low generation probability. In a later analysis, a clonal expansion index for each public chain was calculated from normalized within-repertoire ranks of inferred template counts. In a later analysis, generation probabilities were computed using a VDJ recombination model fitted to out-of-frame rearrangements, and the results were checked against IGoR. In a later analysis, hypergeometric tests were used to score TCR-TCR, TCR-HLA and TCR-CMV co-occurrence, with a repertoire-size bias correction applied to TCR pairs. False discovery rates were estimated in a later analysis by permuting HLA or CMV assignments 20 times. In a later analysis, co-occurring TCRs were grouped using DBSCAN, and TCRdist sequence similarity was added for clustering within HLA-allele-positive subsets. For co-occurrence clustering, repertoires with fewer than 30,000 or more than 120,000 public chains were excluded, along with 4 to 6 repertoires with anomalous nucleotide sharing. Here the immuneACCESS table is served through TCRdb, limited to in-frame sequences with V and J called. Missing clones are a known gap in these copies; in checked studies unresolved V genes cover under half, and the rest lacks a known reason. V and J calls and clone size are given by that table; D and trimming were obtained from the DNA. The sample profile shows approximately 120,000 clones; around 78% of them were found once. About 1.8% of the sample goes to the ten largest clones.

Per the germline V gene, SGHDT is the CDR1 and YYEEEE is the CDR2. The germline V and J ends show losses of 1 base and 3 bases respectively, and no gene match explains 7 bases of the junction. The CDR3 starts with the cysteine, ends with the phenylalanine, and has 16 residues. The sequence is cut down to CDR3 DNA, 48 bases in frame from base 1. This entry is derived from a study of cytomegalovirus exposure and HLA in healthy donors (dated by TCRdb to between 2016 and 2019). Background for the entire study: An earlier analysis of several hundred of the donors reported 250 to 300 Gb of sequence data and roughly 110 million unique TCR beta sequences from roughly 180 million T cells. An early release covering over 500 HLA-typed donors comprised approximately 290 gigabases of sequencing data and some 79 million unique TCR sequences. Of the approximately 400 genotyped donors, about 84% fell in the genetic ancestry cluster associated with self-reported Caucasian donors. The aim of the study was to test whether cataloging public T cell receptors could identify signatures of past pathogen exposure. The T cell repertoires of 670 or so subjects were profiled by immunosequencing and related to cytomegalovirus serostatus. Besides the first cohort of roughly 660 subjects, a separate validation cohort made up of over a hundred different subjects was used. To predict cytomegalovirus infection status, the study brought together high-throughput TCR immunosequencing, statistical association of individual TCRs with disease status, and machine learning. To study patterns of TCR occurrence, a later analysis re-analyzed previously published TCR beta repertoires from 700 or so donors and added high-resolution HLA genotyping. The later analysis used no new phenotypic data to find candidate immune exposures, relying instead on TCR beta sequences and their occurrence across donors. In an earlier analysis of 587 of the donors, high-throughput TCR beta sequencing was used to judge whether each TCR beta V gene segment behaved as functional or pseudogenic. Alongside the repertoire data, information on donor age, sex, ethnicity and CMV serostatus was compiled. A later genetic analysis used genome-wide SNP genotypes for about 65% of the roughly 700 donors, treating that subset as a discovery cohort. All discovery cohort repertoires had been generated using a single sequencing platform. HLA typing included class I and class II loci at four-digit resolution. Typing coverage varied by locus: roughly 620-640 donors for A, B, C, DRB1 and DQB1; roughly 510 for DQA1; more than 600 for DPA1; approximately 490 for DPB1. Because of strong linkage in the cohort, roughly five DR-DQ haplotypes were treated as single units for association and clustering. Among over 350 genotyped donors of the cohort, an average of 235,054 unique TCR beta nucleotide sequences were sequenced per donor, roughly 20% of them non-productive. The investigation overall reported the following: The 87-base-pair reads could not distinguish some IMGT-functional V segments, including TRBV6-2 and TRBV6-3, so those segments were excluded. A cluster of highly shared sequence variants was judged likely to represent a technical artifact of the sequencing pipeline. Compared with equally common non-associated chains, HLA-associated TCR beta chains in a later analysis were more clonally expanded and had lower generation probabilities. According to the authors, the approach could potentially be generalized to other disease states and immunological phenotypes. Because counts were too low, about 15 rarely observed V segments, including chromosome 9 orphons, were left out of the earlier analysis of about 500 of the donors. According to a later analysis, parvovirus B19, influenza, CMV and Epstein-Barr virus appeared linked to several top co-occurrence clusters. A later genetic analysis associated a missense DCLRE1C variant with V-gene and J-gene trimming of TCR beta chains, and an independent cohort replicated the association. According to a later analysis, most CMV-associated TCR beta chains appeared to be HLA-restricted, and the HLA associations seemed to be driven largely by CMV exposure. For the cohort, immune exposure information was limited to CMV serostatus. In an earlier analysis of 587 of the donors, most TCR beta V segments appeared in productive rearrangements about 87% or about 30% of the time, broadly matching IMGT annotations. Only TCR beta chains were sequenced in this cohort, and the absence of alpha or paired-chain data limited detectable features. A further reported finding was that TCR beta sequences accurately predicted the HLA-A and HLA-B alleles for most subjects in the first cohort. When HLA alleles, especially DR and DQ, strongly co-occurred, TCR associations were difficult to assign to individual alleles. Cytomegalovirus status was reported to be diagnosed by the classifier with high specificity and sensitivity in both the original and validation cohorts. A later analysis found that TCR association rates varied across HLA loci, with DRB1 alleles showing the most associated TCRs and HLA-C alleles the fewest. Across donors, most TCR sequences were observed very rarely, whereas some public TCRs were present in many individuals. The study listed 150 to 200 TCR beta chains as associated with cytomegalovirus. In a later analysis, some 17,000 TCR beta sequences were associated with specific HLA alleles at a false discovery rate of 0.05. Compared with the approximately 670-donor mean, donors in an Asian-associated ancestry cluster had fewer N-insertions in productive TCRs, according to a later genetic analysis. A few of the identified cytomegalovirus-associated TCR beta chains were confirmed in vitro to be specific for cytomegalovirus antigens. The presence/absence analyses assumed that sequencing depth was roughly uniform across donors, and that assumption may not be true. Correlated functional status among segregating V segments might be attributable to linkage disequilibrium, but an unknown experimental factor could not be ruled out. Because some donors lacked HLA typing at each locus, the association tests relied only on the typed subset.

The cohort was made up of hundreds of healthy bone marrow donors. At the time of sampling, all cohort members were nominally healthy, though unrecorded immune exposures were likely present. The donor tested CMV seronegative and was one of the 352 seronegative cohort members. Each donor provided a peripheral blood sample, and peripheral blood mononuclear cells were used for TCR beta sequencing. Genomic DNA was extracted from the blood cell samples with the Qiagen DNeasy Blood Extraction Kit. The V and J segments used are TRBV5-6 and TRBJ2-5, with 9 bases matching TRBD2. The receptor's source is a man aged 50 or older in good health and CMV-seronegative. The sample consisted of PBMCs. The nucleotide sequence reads TGTGCCAGCAGCTTGCCCCCTCAGCGGGGGGAAGAGACCCAGTACTTC. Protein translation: CASSLPPQRGEETQYF.